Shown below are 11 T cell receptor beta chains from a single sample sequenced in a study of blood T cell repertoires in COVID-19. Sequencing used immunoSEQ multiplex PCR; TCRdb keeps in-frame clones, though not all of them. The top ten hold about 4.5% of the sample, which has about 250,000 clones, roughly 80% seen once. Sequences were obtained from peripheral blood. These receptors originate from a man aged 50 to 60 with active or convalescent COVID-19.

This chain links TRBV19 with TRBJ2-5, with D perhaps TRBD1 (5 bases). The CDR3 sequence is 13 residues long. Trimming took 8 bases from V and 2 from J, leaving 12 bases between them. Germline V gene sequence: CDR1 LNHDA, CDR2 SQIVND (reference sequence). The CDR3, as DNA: TGTGCCAGTGAGGCGCCAGGGCAAGAGACCCAGTACTTC. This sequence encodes CASEAPGQETQYF. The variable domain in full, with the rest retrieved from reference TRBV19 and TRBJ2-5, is DGGITQSPKYLFRKEGQNVTLSCEQNLNHDAMYWYRQDPGQGLRLIYYSQIVNDFQKGDIAEGYSVSREKKESFPLTVTSAQKNPTAFYLCASEAPGQETQYFGPGTRLLVL.

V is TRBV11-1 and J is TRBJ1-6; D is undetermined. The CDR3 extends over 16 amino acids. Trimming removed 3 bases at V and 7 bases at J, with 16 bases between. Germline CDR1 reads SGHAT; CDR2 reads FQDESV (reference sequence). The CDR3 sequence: CASSLGFTPSNSPLHF. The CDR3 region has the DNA TGTGCCAGCAGCTTGGGCTTCACCCCCTCCAATTCACCCCTCCACTTT.

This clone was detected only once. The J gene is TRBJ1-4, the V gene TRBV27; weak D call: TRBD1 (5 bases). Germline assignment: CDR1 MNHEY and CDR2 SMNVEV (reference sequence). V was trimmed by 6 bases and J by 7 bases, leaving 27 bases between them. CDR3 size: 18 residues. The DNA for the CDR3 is TGTGCCAGCAGGCTCGGGTGGGGGGGTGGAATGGTTGGTGAAAAACTGTTTTTT. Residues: CASRLGWGGGMVGEKLFF.

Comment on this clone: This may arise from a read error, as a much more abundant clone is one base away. The DNA for the CDR3 is TGTGCCAGCAGTAGGACAGGGGGCTATGGCTACACCTTC. This encodes CASSRTGGYGYTF. The chain carries TRBV6-6 and TRBJ1-2, with 10 bases matching TRBD1. The V gene's germline CDR1 is MNHNY and CDR2 SVGAGI (reference sequence). CDR3 length: 13 amino acids. V gave up 5 bases and J gave up 4 bases; unmatched junction bases: 1.

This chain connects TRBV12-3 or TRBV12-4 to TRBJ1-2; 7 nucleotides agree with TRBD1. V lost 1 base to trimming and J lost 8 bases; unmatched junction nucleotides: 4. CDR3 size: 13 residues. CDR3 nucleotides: TGTGCCAGCAGTTTAGAGAGGGGGCGAGGCTACACCTTC. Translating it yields CASSLERGRGYTF.

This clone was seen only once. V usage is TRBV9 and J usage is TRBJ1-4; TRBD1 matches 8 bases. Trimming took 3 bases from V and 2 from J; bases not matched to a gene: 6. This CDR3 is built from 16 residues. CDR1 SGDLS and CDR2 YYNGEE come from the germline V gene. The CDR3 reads CASSAQGAMTNEKLFF. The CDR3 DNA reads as TGTGCCAGCAGCGCCCAGGGGGCGATGACTAATGAAAAACTGTTTTTT. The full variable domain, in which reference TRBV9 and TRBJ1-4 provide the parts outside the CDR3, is DSGVTQTPKHLITATGQRVTLRCSPRSGDLSVYWYQQSLDQGLQFLIQYYNGEERAKGNILERFSAQQFPDLHSELNLSSLELGDSALYFCASSAQGAMTNEKLFFGSGTQLSVL.

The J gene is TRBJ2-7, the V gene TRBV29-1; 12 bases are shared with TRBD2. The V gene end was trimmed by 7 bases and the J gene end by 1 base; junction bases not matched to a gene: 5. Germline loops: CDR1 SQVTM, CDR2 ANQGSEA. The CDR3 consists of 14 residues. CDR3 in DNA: TGCAGCGCCCAACTAGCGGGGGGATCCTACGAGCAGTACTTC. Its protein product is CSAQLAGGSYEQYF.

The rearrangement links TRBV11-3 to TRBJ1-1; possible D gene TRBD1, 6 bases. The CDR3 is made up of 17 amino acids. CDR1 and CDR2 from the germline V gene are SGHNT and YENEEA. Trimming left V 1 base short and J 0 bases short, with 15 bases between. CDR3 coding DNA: TGTGCCAGCAGCTTAGTCATCCGGGACACGGTGAACACTGAAGCTTTCTTT. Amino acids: CASSLVIRDTVNTEAFF.

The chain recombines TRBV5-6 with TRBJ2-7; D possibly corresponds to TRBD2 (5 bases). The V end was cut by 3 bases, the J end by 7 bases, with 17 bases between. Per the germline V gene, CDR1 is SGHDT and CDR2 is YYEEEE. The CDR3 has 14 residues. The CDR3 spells CASSYPEGMQEQYF. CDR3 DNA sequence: TGTGCCAGCAGCTACCCAGAGGGAATGCAGGAGCAGTACTTC. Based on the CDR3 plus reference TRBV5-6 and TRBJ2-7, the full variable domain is DAGVTQSPTHLIKTRGQQVTLRCSPKSGHDTVSWYQQALGQGPQFIFQYYEEEERQRGNFPDRFSGHQFPNYSSELNVNALLLGDSALYLCASSYPEGMQEQYFGPGTRLTVT.

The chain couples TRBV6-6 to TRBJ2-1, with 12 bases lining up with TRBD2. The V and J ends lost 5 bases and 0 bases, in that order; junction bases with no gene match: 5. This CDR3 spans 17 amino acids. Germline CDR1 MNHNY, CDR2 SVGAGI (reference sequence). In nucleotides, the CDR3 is TGTGCCAGCAGTCCGGGACTAGCGGGTATCTCCTACAATGAGCAGTTCTTC. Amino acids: CASSPGLAGISYNEQFF.

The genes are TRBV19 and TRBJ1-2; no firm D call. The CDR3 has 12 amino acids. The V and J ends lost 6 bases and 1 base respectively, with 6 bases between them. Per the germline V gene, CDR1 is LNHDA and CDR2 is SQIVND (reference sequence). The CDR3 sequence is CASSEVNYGYTF. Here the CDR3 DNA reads TGTGCCAGTAGCGAGGTTAACTATGGCTACACCTTC. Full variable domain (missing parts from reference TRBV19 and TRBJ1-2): DGGITQSPKYLFRKEGQNVTLSCEQNLNHDAMYWYRQDPGQGLRLIYYSQIVNDFQKGDIAEGYSVSREKKESFPLTVTSAQKNPTAFYLCASSEVNYGYTFGSGTRLTVV.